This T cell receptor beta chain was identified during a study of blood T cell repertoires in COVID-19. CDR3 length: 15 residues. Trimming removed 5 bases from V and 7 bases from J; junction bases left unmatched: 11. Germline CDR1 reads SGHRS; CDR2 reads YFSETQ. The table came from immunoSEQ multiplex PCR; TCRdb's copy has only in-frame clones and leaves some out. The repertoire holds around 190,000 clones, with about four fifths as singletons. This sequence joins TRBV5-1 and TRBJ2-7; 11 positions match TRBD2. The TCR sequence derives from a woman in her 70s with COVID-19, enrolled during active disease. Sequences were obtained from peripheral blood. Here the CDR3 reads CASSYGLAGRGEQYF. The CDR3 region has the DNA TGCGCCAGCAGTTATGGACTAGCGGGCCGCGGGGAGCAGTACTTC.